What follows is one T cell receptor beta chain and its context. Its target is not known. The data stem from a study of cytomegalovirus exposure and HLA in healthy donors. Germline CDR1 MNHNS, CDR2 SASEGT. There are 13 residues in the CDR3. V shed 6 bases, J shed 5 bases, and the junction held 5 bases outside the gene matches. Overall study results and limits: Versus the roughly 700-donor mean, an Asian-associated ancestry cluster reportedly showed fewer N-insertions in a later analysis.

PCR primers comprised 60 Vbeta and 13 Jbeta primers. Produced via immunoSEQ multiplex PCR; TCRdb's table is partial and in-frame only. The table includes roughly 170,000 clones, about 79% detected once. V and J are TRBV6-1 and TRBJ2-7, with 9 bases fitting TRBD1. The specimen was PBMCs. This receptor was identified in a girl aged 2 to 9 in good health and CMV-seropositive. The CDR3 DNA follows: TGTGCCAGCAGGGGGACAGGGCTGGACGAGCAGTACTTC. Translation gives CASRGTGLDEQYF.